This T cell receptor beta chain was recovered during a study of beta chain features in type 1 diabetes. The overall study: Over 85,000,000 sorted cells were examined across all samples.

Points from the study as a whole: In every one of the four CD4+ subsets, TCRB CDR3s were moderately but significantly shorter in Type 1 diabetes patients. Compared with healthy donors, patients appeared to share more similar naive, central memory and regulatory TCRB repertoires. More deletions and fewer insertions at VDJ junctions were seen in type 1 diabetes patients.

Notes on this clone: Its specificity is not known.

A heparinised blood draw that averaged around 100 mL was obtained once from each donor. Germline CDR1 is SNHLY and CDR2 is FYNNEI. Deletions cut 11 bases from V and 6 bases from J, with 17 bases between. The CDR3 extends over 13 amino acids. Expressed TCRB transcripts were sequenced after all isolated RNA was converted to cDNA. Sequenced by immunoSEQ multiplex PCR; TCRdb stores in-frame clones only, minus some. The table has 300,000 to 450,000 clones, around 9.6% seen once; the top ten hold 0.6%. V gene TRBV2 combines with J gene TRBJ1-5; possible D gene TRBD1, 5 bases. Sequencing input: central memory CD4+ T cells from blood. The TCR originated in a man aged 30-40 years with type 1 diabetes. The CDR3 reads CAAAWAQGQPQHF. The CDR3 DNA reads TGTGCCGCGGCGTGGGCCCAGGGTCAGCCCCAGCATTTT.